This T cell receptor (beta chain) was identified in a study of breast tumors, draining lymph nodes, adjacent tissues. Findings of the study overall: Tumors had less TCR diversity than lymph nodes, more than nontumor tissue. Compared with basal-like, luminal-like tumors shared significantly more repertoire with nontumor tissue. Data fit most tumor T cells coming from lymph node, expanding in tumor. The lymph node origin of tumor T cells was framed as consistent with a hypothesis, not demonstrated.

Losses at the gene ends were 6 bases for V and 2 bases for J; bases not matched to a gene: 4. CDR3 length equals 15 residues. In its sample, this clonotype was seen many times. No antigen is known for it. TCRdb analysed the multiplex PCR reads with MiXCR anew, one entry per CDR3 protein. In the table there are some 250,000 distinct CDR3 sequences, roughly a third of which are singletons. Breast cancer patients provided tissue from their axillary draining lymph nodes. Specimen: axillary lymph node tissue. The chain combines TRBV12-3 or TRBV12-4 with TRBJ1-4, with 9 bases aligning to TRBD1. The sequence was obtained from a female donor with breast cancer. Some clones in this sample may be carry-over from other donors' samples. The CDR3 spells CASRFGTGTNEKLFF. Written as DNA, the CDR3 is TGTGCCAGCAGGTTCGGGACAGGGACTAATGAAAAACTGTTTTTT.